Below, 22 T cell receptor beta chains from the same sample are listed, as sequenced in a study of long-term antiretroviral therapy in people with HIV. Investigators performed immunoSEQ version v3.0 at survey level. The data were produced by immunoSEQ multiplex PCR, yet TCRdb's version contains in-frame clones alone and is incomplete. The table shows 45,000 to 50,000 clones, with roughly 80% occurring only once. The material was unsorted PBMCs, obtained 0.8 years after starting antiretroviral therapy. The receptors stem from a woman between 18 and 29 years old with HIV.

This clone was counted once. The genes are TRBV5-5 and TRBJ1-5; no firm D call. Deletions cut 4 bases from V and 0 bases from J, with 8 bases between. The CDR3 runs to 14 residues. CDR1 and CDR2 from the germline V gene are SGHKS and YYEKEE (reference sequence). Here the CDR3 reads CASSRARSNQPQHF. The CDR3 coding sequence is TGTGCCAGCAGCCGGGCACGTAGCAATCAGCCCCAGCATTTT.

This sequence joins TRBV10-3 and TRBJ2-5, with D perhaps matching TRBD1 or TRBD2 (5 bases each). Germline V gene data show CDR1 as ENHRY and CDR2 as SYGVKD. The CDR3 is 24 residues long. V was clipped by 2 bases and J by 3 bases, with 40 bases between them. Written as DNA, the CDR3 is TGTGCCATCAGTGAGATACCCGGGACCGAAGTATCCCTTTCCCCACACCTCTCTGAAGAGACCCAGTACTTC. Its translation is CAISEIPGTEVSLSPHLSEETQYF.

The V and J genes are TRBV6-1 and TRBJ2-1, with D perhaps TRBD1 or TRBD2 (5 bases each). The CDR3 has 11 residues. Germline-derived CDR1 and CDR2 are MNHNS and SASEGT. Deletions cut 8 bases from V and 5 bases from J, with 7 bases between. The CDR3 is CASGTNNEQFF. CDR3 bases: TGTGCCAGCGGGACCAACAATGAGCAGTTCTTC.

CDR3 coding DNA: TGTGCCAACTCCGGGAGCATCGCAGATACGCAGTATTTT. It is translated as CANSGSIADTQYF. The chain combines TRBV28 with TRBJ2-3, with a tentative D call TRBD2 (6 bases). Germline CDR1 is MDHEN and CDR2 is SYDVKM. CDR3 length: 13 residues. V was clipped by 10 bases and J by 4 bases, with 15 bases between them. Full variable domain (remainder filled in from reference TRBV28 and TRBJ2-3): DVKVTQSSRYLVKRTGEKVFLECVQDMDHENMFWYRQDPGLGLRLIYFSYDVKMKEKGDIPEGYSVSREKKERFSLILESASTNQTSMYLCANSGSIADTQYFGPGTRLTVL.

The chain combines TRBV11-2 with TRBJ2-2; TRBD1 might be the D (6 bases). CDR1 SGHAT and CDR2 FQNNGV come from the germline V gene. Trimming removed 3 bases from V and 7 bases from J, with 9 bases in between. The CDR3 totals 13 residues. CDR3 DNA: TGTGCCAGCAGCTTCAGGGGTGGCGGGGAGCTGTTTTTT. Encoded protein: CASSFRGGGELFF. The variable domain in full, with the rest retrieved from reference TRBV11-2 and TRBJ2-2, is EAGVAQSPRYKIIEKRQSVAFWCNPISGHATLYWYQQILGQGPKLLIQFQNNGVVDDSQLPKDRFSAERLKGVDSTLKIQPAKLEDSAVYLCASSFRGGGELFFGEGSRLTVL.

This sequence joins TRBV14 and TRBJ2-7, with TRBD2 as a possible D gene (6 bases). Germline CDR1 SGHDN, CDR2 FVKESK. The CDR3 runs 16 residues. V lost 4 bases to trimming and J lost 0 bases, with 16 bases between them. The DNA of the CDR3 is TGTGCCAGCAGCCTACGGACACAGACTAGCTCCTACGAGCAGTACTTC. Translating gives CASSLRTQTSSYEQYF.

J is TRBJ2-1 and V is TRBV5-1; D gene ambiguous. The CDR3 has 14 amino acids. Trimming left V 7 bases short and J 8 bases short, with 19 bases between. Germline CDR1 and CDR2: SGHRS and YFSETQ. The CDR3: CASRRSLELDEQFF. The CDR3 region has the DNA TGCGCCAGCCGAAGGTCCTTAGAGTTGGATGAGCAGTTCTTC.

This clone appeared once. The chain links TRBV7-3 to TRBJ2-3, with a possible D match to TRBD2 (5 bases). CDR3 length: 19 amino acids. Germline CDR1 SGHTA, CDR2 FQGTGA. The V end was cut by 2 bases, the J end by 5 bases, with 26 bases between. CDR3 nucleotides: TGTGCCAGCAGCTTACAAGTTGGGCCTTCGAGGGCGTGGGAAGATACGCAGTATTTT. It specifies CASSLQVGPSRAWEDTQYF.

J is TRBJ1-5 and V is TRBV5-6; D call uncertain. Trimming took 0 bases from V and 6 from J, leaving 13 bases between them. Germline CDR1 and CDR2: SGHDT and YYEEEE. The CDR3 has 15 residues. In DNA form, the CDR3 reads TGTGCCAGCAGCTTGGGCCCCCTTACAGTTCAGCCCCAGCATTTT. Translating gives CASSLGPLTVQPQHF.

The V call is TRBV5-8, the J call TRBJ1-4; TRBD1 is a possible D gene (6 bases). Germline CDR1 is SGHTS and CDR2 is YDEGEE. V was shortened by 2 bases and J by 7 bases, with 18 bases between the two germline ends. The CDR3 runs to 16 residues. CDR3 loop: CASSLGLGRRGEKLFF. The CDR3 region has the DNA TGTGCCAGCAGCTTAGGTTTGGGACGCAGGGGTGAAAAACTGTTTTTT.

V gene TRBV5-1 combines with J gene TRBJ2-5, with 8 positions matching TRBD2. This CDR3 is built from 16 residues. Trimming at V came to 3 bases and at J to 4 bases, leaving 11 bases not matched to a gene. Per the germline V gene, CDR1 is SGHRS and CDR2 is YFSETQ. The DNA for the CDR3 is TGCGCCAGCAGCTCGACCGAAGCGGGAGTCGGAGAGACCCAGTACTTC. It specifies CASSSTEAGVGETQYF.

The chain links TRBV5-1 to TRBJ2-3; D not certain. The CDR3 extends over 12 amino acids. Germline V gives CDR1 SGHRS, CDR2 YFSETQ. Trimming stripped 0 bases from V and 5 bases from J, with 4 bases between. The CDR3 here is CASSLEVDTQYF. The CDR3 DNA reads as TGCGCCAGCAGCTTGGAGGTAGATACGCAGTATTTT.

The chain employs TRBV5-4 and TRBJ1-2; no clear D. The CDR3 consists of 14 residues. V dropped 0 bases and J dropped 4 bases, with 10 bases sitting between them. Per germline, CDR1 SGHNT and CDR2 YYREEE (reference sequence). The CDR3 DNA reads TGTGCCAGCAGCTTGGCTGGGGAGGGCTATGGCTACACCTTC. Its protein product is CASSLAGEGYGYTF.

The V call is TRBV27, the J call TRBJ1-5; 11 bases agree with TRBD1. The V and J ends lost 6 bases and 5 bases, in that order; junction bases with no gene match: 6. This CDR3 region has 15 residues. Per the germline V gene, CDR1 is MNHEY and CDR2 is SMNVEV (reference sequence). CDR3 sequence reads: CASSRDRGLYQPQHF. Written as DNA, the CDR3 is TGTGCCAGCAGCAGGGACAGGGGGTTATATCAGCCCCAGCATTTT.

Note on this clone: The junction departs from germline at one end; a sequencing error may be responsible. This sequence joins TRBV7-7 and TRBJ1-5; D uncertain. CDR3 length: 13 amino acids. Germline V gene lookup returns CDR1 SSHAT and CDR2 FNYEAQ (reference sequence). DNA for the CDR3: TGTGCTAGCAGCTTAGACAAAAATCAGCCCCAGCATTTT. Amino acid sequence: CASSLDKNQPQHF.

The chain is built from TRBV14 and TRBJ2-7; D is unresolved. CDR1 and CDR2 from the germline V gene are SGHDN and FVKESK. The CDR3 has 11 residues. Trimming removed 2 bases at V and 2 bases at J, with 1 base between. The CDR3 DNA reads TGTGCCAGCAGCCAAACCTACGAGCAGTACTTC. It translates to CASSQTYEQYF.

The chain recombines TRBV10-3 with TRBJ2-6; maybe TRBD1 (6 bases). CDR1 and CDR2 from the germline V gene are ENHRY and SYGVKD. This CDR3 is 16 amino acids long. Trimming left V 6 bases short and J 0 bases short, with 12 bases between. This CDR3 is CAIRTGGTSGANVLTF. CDR3 DNA: TGTGCCATCAGGACAGGCGGTACCTCTGGGGCCAACGTCCTGACTTTC.

The V gene is TRBV7-2, the J gene TRBJ2-3, with D perhaps TRBD1 (5 bases). Trimming removed 1 base at V and 3 bases at J, with 11 bases between. CDR3 length equals 15 residues. Germline V gene lookup returns CDR1 SGHTA and CDR2 FQGNSA. This chain's CDR3 is CASSLVGATTDTQYF. In DNA form, the CDR3 reads TGTGCCAGCAGCTTAGTAGGGGCTACTACAGATACGCAGTATTTT.

The V gene is TRBV11-2, the J gene TRBJ1-1, with D tentatively TRBD1 (5 bases). V was pared by 1 base and J by 2 bases, with 14 bases between. Germline lookup yields CDR1 SGHAT and CDR2 FQNNGV. The CDR3 spans 16 residues. CDR3 bases: TGTGCCAGCAGCTTAGTAATGGGGCAAGTTAACACTGAAGCTTTCTTT. Translating gives CASSLVMGQVNTEAFF.

The J gene is TRBJ2-3, the V gene TRBV6-1, with D perhaps TRBD1 (6 bases). Trimming pared 2 bases from V and 1 base from J, leaving 10 bases between. Germline CDR1 MNHNS, CDR2 SASEGT. This CDR3 region has 15 residues. This chain's CDR3 is CASSENRVGTDTQYF. Here the CDR3 DNA reads TGTGCCAGCAGTGAAAACAGGGTGGGCACAGATACGCAGTATTTT.

This clone was observed once. The gene calls are TRBV7-9 and TRBJ2-3; 8 positions match TRBD2. CDR1 is SEHNR and CDR2 is FQNEAQ in the germline V gene (reference sequence). CDR3 size: 14 residues. After removal of 6 bases from V and 3 bases from J, the junction contained 5 bases not matched to a gene. The CDR3 loop is CASRLSGSTDTQYF. CDR3 nucleotides: TGTGCCAGCAGACTAAGCGGGAGTACAGATACGCAGTATTTT.

V and J are TRBV5-4 and TRBJ2-7, with D possibly matching TRBD1 (5 bases). The V end was cut by 2 bases, the J end by 2 bases, with 11 bases between. Germline V lookup: CDR1 SGHNT, CDR2 YYREEE (reference sequence). CDR3 length equals 14 residues. The CDR3 DNA reads TGTGCCAGCAGCTTTGGGGCCGAGACCTACGAGCAGTACTTC. This sequence encodes CASSFGAETYEQYF.